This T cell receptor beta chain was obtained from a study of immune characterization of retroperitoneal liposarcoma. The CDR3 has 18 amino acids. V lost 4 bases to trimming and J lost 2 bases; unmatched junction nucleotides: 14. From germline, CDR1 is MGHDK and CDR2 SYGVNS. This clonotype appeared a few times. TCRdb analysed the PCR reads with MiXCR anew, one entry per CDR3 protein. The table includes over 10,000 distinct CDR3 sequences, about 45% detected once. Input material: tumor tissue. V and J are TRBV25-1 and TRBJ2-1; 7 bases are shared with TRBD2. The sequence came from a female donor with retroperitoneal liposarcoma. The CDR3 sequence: CASSGGRSPGEPYNEQFF. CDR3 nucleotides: TGTGCCAGCAGTGGCGGGAGATCCCCCGGGGAGCCCTACAATGAGCAGTTCTTC.